This T cell receptor (beta chain) was obtained from a study of blood T cell repertoires in COVID-19. Study summary: Nucleic acid was either cDNA or gDNA, and it came from T cells, B-cell-depleted T cells, or PBMCs.

J gave up 7 bases and V 7 bases, and 6 bases lay outside the gene matches. The CDR3 runs 12 residues. In germline, CDR1 is MNHEY, CDR2 SVGAGI. Original processing methods: Quantification of nucleated cells was approximated via reference gene primer amplification. Libraries were prepared by immunoSEQ multiplex PCR; TCRdb keeps only in-frame clonotypes and omits some of them. For V, J and clone size, that table is used; D and trimming come from the DNA. Among tens of thousands of clones listed, under 80% were seen once. The sequenced material came from peripheral blood. This chain joins TRBV6-5 and TRBJ1-2, with 7 bases fitting TRBD1. The receptor comes from a woman aged 80 or older with active or convalescent COVID-19. The CDR3 sequence is CASTGTVGGYTF. DNA of the CDR3: TGTGCCAGCACCGGGACAGTTGGTGGCTACACCTTC.